Each of the 11 T cell receptor beta chains below was sequenced from the same sample in a study of T cell therapy after organ transplantation (dated by TCRdb to the late 2010s). The sample's time point label is to be understood as: 4-8 weeks after completion of therapy. Library prep was done by the immunoSEQ multiplex PCR assay. The table was pulled from immuneACCESS by TCRdb, which kept in-frame rearrangements only. Such tables lose some clones; where checked, under half of the loss comes from unresolved V genes, and the rest has no known cause. The sample table holds about 18,000 clones, of which 81% were seen once. The leading ten clones occupy roughly a tenth of the sample. Their antigen targets remain unknown. Sequencing used CD8+ T cells from blood, obtained after autologous CMV-specific T cell therapy. The receptors were gathered from a human patient who had received a solid organ transplant and had CMV disease. Following transplantation, part of the T cell population may be supplied by the graft donor rather than the patient.

The chain carries TRBV7-8 and TRBJ1-2; D remains unclear. Germline CDR1 and CDR2: SGHVS and FQNEAQ. CDR3 length equals 14 residues. Between the trimmed V and J ends, which lost 1 base and 5 bases, there was a span of 11 bases. The CDR3 DNA reads TGTGCCAGCAGCTTAGAGCCAGGAGGGTATGGCTACACCTTC. It specifies CASSLEPGGYGYTF.

The chain recombines TRBV27 with TRBJ2-1, with TRBD1 identical over 7 bases. CDR1 is MNHEY, CDR2 SMNVEV, per germline (reference sequence). The V gene end was trimmed by 4 bases and the J gene end by 3 bases; junction bases not matched to a gene: 3. CDR3 size: 14 residues. CDR3 loop: CASSSGQFYNEQFF. The CDR3, as DNA: TGTGCCAGCAGTTCGGGACAGTTCTACAATGAGCAGTTCTTC.

The J gene is TRBJ1-1, the V gene TRBV9; perhaps TRBD1 as D (5 bases). CDR3 length: 13 amino acids. Trimming took 4 bases from V and 7 from J, leaving 14 bases between them. Per germline, CDR1 SGDLS and CDR2 YYNGEE. The CDR3 reads CASSPLAGREAFF. For the CDR3, the DNA is TGTGCCAGCAGCCCTCTTGCGGGGCGTGAAGCTTTCTTT.

The chain recombines TRBV6-4 with TRBJ2-5; TRBD2 matches at 7 bases. V trimming: 8 bases; J trimming: 5 bases; junction bases outside the gene matches: 11. The CDR3 has 14 residues. From germline, CDR1 is MRHNA and CDR2 SNTAGT. The CDR3 bases are TGTGCCAGCGCGGGAGAAGGGGCGGGGGAGACCCAGTACTTC. It yields the protein CASAGEGAGETQYF.

The sample holds a few counts of this clone. The rearrangement links TRBV12-5 to TRBJ2-7, with D unclear. Trimming cost V 5 bases and J 4 bases, with 12 bases left between them. Per germline, CDR1 LGHNT and CDR2 FRNRAP. The CDR3 runs to 13 residues. The CDR3 sequence: CASGLAPDYEQYF. The CDR3 DNA is TGTGCTAGTGGTCTGGCCCCAGATTACGAGCAGTACTTC.

The sample holds one count of this clone. The chain couples TRBV4-1 to TRBJ1-1; no definite D call. The CDR3 runs to 13 residues. From germline, CDR1 is MGHRA and CDR2 YSYEKL. V lost 0 bases and J lost 5, with 7 bases in between. The CDR3 DNA reads as TGCGCCAGCAGCCAAGAGGGTTCAACTGAAGCTTTCTTT. It yields the protein CASSQEGSTEAFF.

V usage is TRBV9 and J usage is TRBJ2-7, with 10 bases matching TRBD1. The CDR3 runs 15 residues. Unmatched junction bases numbered 9, after V lost 7 bases and J lost 2 bases. The V gene's germline CDR1 is SGDLS and CDR2 YYNGEE. CDR3 nucleotides: TGTGCCAGCTCTTTCGGACAGGGGGTTACCTACGAGCAGTACTTC. Encoded protein: CASSFGQGVTYEQYF.

V and J are TRBV9 and TRBJ2-3, with 8 bases matching TRBD2. This CDR3 has 16 residues. The germline CDR1 and CDR2 sequences are SGDLS and YYNGEE. V trimming: 4 bases; J trimming: 4 bases; junction bases outside the gene matches: 11. In DNA form, the CDR3 reads TGTGCCAGCAGCTCACTAGCGGCCAGACTGGCAGATACGCAGTATTTT. Protein product: CASSSLAARLADTQYF.

This sequence joins TRBV19 and TRBJ1-1; D remains unclear. This CDR3 spans 11 amino acids. Deletions cut 7 bases from V and 6 bases from J, with 9 bases between. Germline values: CDR1 LNHDA, CDR2 SQIVND (reference sequence). This chain's CDR3 is CASNLGSEAFF. The DNA of the CDR3 is TGTGCCAGTAATTTGGGTTCTGAAGCTTTCTTT.

The rearrangement joins TRBV7-9 to TRBJ1-5; D not certain. Deletions cut 5 bases from V and 3 bases from J, with 23 bases between. Germline assignment: CDR1 SEHNR and CDR2 FQNEAQ (reference sequence). CDR3 length: 18 residues. The CDR3 loop reads CASSPLDKVPPLNQPQHF. DNA of the CDR3: TGTGCCAGCAGCCCCCTCGACAAGGTCCCTCCCCTCAATCAGCCCCAGCATTTT.

This rearrangement joins TRBV6-6 to TRBJ2-5, with D perhaps TRBD2 (6 bases). Trimming took 2 bases from V and 5 from J, leaving 12 bases between them. This CDR3 spans 14 amino acids. From germline, CDR1 is MNHNY and CDR2 SVGAGI (reference sequence). The chain's CDR3 is CASSYGLEGETQYF. The CDR3 region has the DNA TGTGCCAGCAGTTACGGACTGGAGGGCGAGACCCAGTACTTC.